These 31 T cell receptor beta chains were all obtained from the same sample, sequenced in a study of T cell changes during pregnancy in multiple sclerosis. The repertoire was sequenced with immunoSEQ multiplex PCR; TCRdb's copy has only in-frame clones and lacks some. The data hold around 37,000 clones, with approximately 90% observed a single time. The source was CD8+ T cells from peripheral blood mononuclear cells, collected in the third trimester of pregnancy. These receptors were collected from a female donor with multiple sclerosis, enrolled in a pregnancy study.

The J gene is TRBJ1-1, the V gene TRBV27, with D perhaps matching TRBD1 (5 bases). V lost 5 bases to trimming and J lost 3 bases, with 16 bases between them. This CDR3 is built from 15 residues. The germline gives CDR1 MNHEY, CDR2 SMNVEV (reference sequence). CDR3 nucleotides: TGTGCCAGCAGTGCCCTCAGGGAGGTGGACACTGAAGCTTTCTTT. Residues: CASSALREVDTEAFF.

This chain connects TRBV30 to TRBJ2-5; D is perhaps TRBD1 (5 bases). V was pared by 2 bases and J by 1 base, with 17 bases between. Germline V CDR1 and CDR2: GTSNPN, SVGIG (reference sequence). This CDR3 is built from 16 residues. The CDR3 spells CAWSTAGINIQETQYF. The DNA for the CDR3 is TGTGCCTGGAGTACTGCAGGGATAAACATCCAAGAGACCCAGTACTTC.

This rearrangement joins TRBV2 to TRBJ1-5, with D unclear. Per germline, CDR1 SNHLY and CDR2 FYNNEI. The CDR3 covers 15 residues. The V end was cut by 7 bases, the J end by 0 bases, with 13 bases between. The CDR3 sequence is CASKTDFNSNQPQHF. Here the CDR3 DNA reads TGTGCCAGCAAGACTGACTTCAATAGCAATCAGCCCCAGCATTTT.

This chain links TRBV7-8 with TRBJ1-5, with 7 nucleotides matching TRBD1. The CDR3 runs 16 residues. V gave up 2 bases and J gave up 3 bases; unmatched junction bases: 7. Germline V lookup: CDR1 SGHVS, CDR2 FQNEAQ. The CDR3 coding sequence is TGTGCCAGCAGCTTATTACAGGGACAGCTCAATCAGCCCCAGCATTTT. This encodes CASSLLQGQLNQPQHF.

The table lists this clone with a count of one. The chain uses TRBV7-6 and TRBJ1-5; TRBD1 matches at 9 bases. This CDR3 region has 17 residues. V trimming: 1 base; J trimming: 4 bases; junction bases outside the gene matches: 8. The V gene's germline CDR1 is SGHVS and CDR2 FNYEAQ. The DNA of the CDR3 is TGTGCCAGCAGCTTAGGACCCCGGGACAGGGTGAATCAGCCCCAGCATTTT. Translating gives CASSLGPRDRVNQPQHF.

V gene TRBV15 combines with J gene TRBJ1-1; 9 bases map to TRBD1. The CDR3 consists of 14 residues. V was pared by 3 bases and J by 5 bases, with 4 bases of the junction left unmatched. CDR1 and CDR2 from the germline V gene are LNHNV and YYDKDF (reference sequence). The CDR3 is CATSRGDRVTEAFF. CDR3 DNA sequence: TGTGCCACCAGCAGGGGGGACAGGGTTACTGAAGCTTTCTTT.

The CDR3 coding sequence is TGTGCCATCACCATCTCACCTTCCGGAGGGGTGGGCACTGAAGCTTTCTTT. The encoded protein is CAITISPSGGVGTEAFF. V is TRBV10-3 and J is TRBJ1-1, with TRBD1 as a possible D gene (5 bases). V lost 7 bases, J lost 4 bases, and 25 bases lay in between. This CDR3 comprises 17 residues. CDR1 ENHRY and CDR2 SYGVKD come from the germline V gene.

The chain has TRBV5-6 and TRBJ1-2, with TRBD1 matching over 9 bases. The CDR3 loop spans 18 amino acids. The V and J ends lost 3 bases and 6 bases, in that order; junction bases with no gene match: 18. CDR1 is SGHDT and CDR2 is YYEEEE in the germline V gene. CDR3 sequence: CASSSGPGNRGPRDGYTF. DNA of the CDR3: TGTGCCAGCAGCTCGGGACCGGGGAACAGGGGGCCGAGGGATGGCTACACCTTC.

The chain has TRBV11-2 and TRBJ1-2; TRBD1 matches at 8 bases. CDR3 length equals 16 residues. CDR1 and CDR2 (germline): SGHAT, FQNNGV. V lost 5 bases, J lost 1 base, and 9 bases stayed unmatched. The CDR3 sequence: CASSQTTGGGNYGYTF. As DNA, the CDR3 is TGTGCCAGCAGCCAAACAACAGGGGGGGGTAACTATGGCTACACCTTC. Full variable domain (remainder filled in from reference TRBV11-2 and TRBJ1-2): EAGVAQSPRYKIIEKRQSVAFWCNPISGHATLYWYQQILGQGPKLLIQFQNNGVVDDSQLPKDRFSAERLKGVDSTLKIQPAKLEDSAVYLCASSQTTGGGNYGYTFGSGTRLTVV.

V and J are TRBV5-6 and TRBJ1-6; 7 bases align to TRBD1. The V segment lost 1 base and the J segment 0 bases; nucleotides outside the gene matches: 10. Germline-derived CDR1 and CDR2 are SGHDT and YYEEEE. The CDR3 contains 19 residues. As DNA, the CDR3 is TGTGCCAGCAGCTTGCTGGAGACAGGGACGATCTCCTATAATTCACCCCTCCACTTT. Amino acids: CASSLLETGTISYNSPLHF.

The chain has TRBV27 and TRBJ2-3, with TRBD2 as a possible D gene (7 bases). V lost 1 base and J 2 bases, leaving 10 bases between the germline ends. In germline, CDR1 is MNHEY, CDR2 SMNVEV (reference sequence). CDR3 length: 15 amino acids. CDR3 sequence: CASSLWAGATDTQYF. For the CDR3, the DNA is TGTGCCAGCAGTTTATGGGCGGGGGCCACAGATACGCAGTATTTT.

The chain carries TRBV5-5 and TRBJ1-1; D is possibly TRBD1 (5 bases). Between the trimmed V and J ends, which lost 4 bases and 6 bases, there was a span of 19 bases. CDR3 size: 15 residues. The germline V gene has CDR1 SGHKS and CDR2 YYEKEE (reference sequence). The DNA for the CDR3 is TGTGCCAGCAGCCTCCGGGACTCGAAATTCCCTGAAGCTTTCTTT. Amino acid sequence: CASSLRDSKFPEAFF.

This chain joins TRBV6-1 and TRBJ2-3; 14 nucleotides align to TRBD2. The CDR3 spans 15 residues. The germline V gene encodes CDR1 MNHNS and CDR2 SASEGT. With V trimmed by 6 bases and J by 4 bases, 3 bases remained unmatched. CDR3 nucleotide sequence: TGTGCCAGCAGCTCGACTAGCGGGGGGGCAGATACGCAGTATTTT. Its translation: CASSSTSGGADTQYF.

The gene calls are TRBV6-1 and TRBJ1-5; D not certain. CDR1 and CDR2 (germline): MNHNS, SASEGT. CDR3 length: 13 amino acids. Trimming left V 8 bases short and J 4 bases short, with 12 bases between. The DNA for the CDR3 is TGTGCCAGCTTAGAACCGGGGAATCAGCCCCAGCATTTT. This sequence encodes CASLEPGNQPQHF.

The V call is TRBV15, the J call TRBJ2-3; the match to TRBD2 covers 8 bases. The germline V gene has CDR1 LNHNV and CDR2 YYDKDF (reference sequence). The length of the CDR3 is 15 residues. V dropped 5 bases and J dropped 0; count of bases not matched to a gene: 4. The CDR3: CATSSGLASTDTQYF. The CDR3 region has the DNA TGTGCCACCAGCTCCGGACTAGCTAGCACAGATACGCAGTATTTT. The whole variable domain, filled in from reference TRBV15 and TRBJ2-3, reads DAMVIQNPRYQVTQFGKPVTLSCSQTLNHNVMYWYQQKSSQAPKLLFHYYDKDFNNEADTPDNFQSRRPNTSFCFLDIRSPGLGDTAMYLCATSSGLASTDTQYFGPGTRLTVL.

The chain has TRBV19 and TRBJ1-6; D might be TRBD1 (6 bases). Germline V CDR1 and CDR2: LNHDA, SQIVND (reference sequence). V lost 0 bases and J 5 bases, leaving 8 bases between the germline ends. The CDR3 extends over 15 amino acids. DNA of the CDR3: TGTGCCAGTAGTATAGAGCCAGGGGATAATTCACCCCTCCACTTT. This sequence encodes CASSIEPGDNSPLHF.

The V call is TRBV7-9, the J call TRBJ1-1, with D unresolved. With 1 base removed from V and 1 base from J, the gap between germline ends came to 10 bases. Germline CDR1 SEHNR, CDR2 FQNEAQ (reference sequence). The CDR3 spans 15 residues. The CDR3 loop reads CASSLVPQENTEAFF. The CDR3 DNA follows: TGTGCCAGCAGCTTAGTTCCTCAGGAGAACACTGAAGCTTTCTTT. Looking up the rest from reference TRBV7-9 and TRBJ1-1 gives the full variable domain: DTGVSQNPRHKITKRGQNVTFRCDPISEHNRLYWYRQTLGQGPEFLTYFQNEAQLEKSRLLSDRFSAERPKGSFSTLEIQRTEQGDSAMYLCASSLVPQENTEAFFGQGTRLTVV.

The chain links TRBV6-5 to TRBJ1-1, with 9 bases matching TRBD1. This CDR3 comprises 14 residues. CDR1 MNHEY and CDR2 SVGAGI come from the germline V gene. After removal of 5 bases from V and 5 bases from J, the junction contained 6 bases not matched to a gene. The CDR3: CASSPPGQGTEAFF. DNA of the CDR3: TGTGCCAGCAGTCCGCCGGGACAGGGAACTGAAGCTTTCTTT.

Turning to this clone: A read error may account for a junction end that differs from germline. The chain links TRBV4-1 to TRBJ2-7, with 9 bases lining up with TRBD1. The CDR3 sequence is 16 residues long. CDR1 and CDR2 from the germline V gene are MGHRA and YSYEKL. The CDR3 DNA sequence: TGCGCCAGCAGCCAAGATAAAGGACAGGGGTCCTCCGAGCAGTACTTC. Protein sequence: CASSQDKGQGSSEQYF.

This chain links TRBV5-1 with TRBJ1-5, with 8 bases identical to TRBD1. Losses at the gene ends were 0 bases for V and 1 base for J; bases not matched to a gene: 6. The germline gives CDR1 SGHRS, CDR2 YFSETQ. The length of the CDR3 is 17 residues. CDR3 sequence reads: CASSLAGTGRSNQPQHF. The CDR3 DNA reads TGCGCCAGCAGCTTGGCCGGGACAGGTAGGAGCAATCAGCCCCAGCATTTT. The variable domain in full, with the rest retrieved from reference TRBV5-1 and TRBJ1-5, is KAGVTQTPRYLIKTRGQQVTLSCSPISGHRSVSWYQQTPGQGLQFLFEYFSETQRNKGNFPGRFSGRQFSNSRSEMNVSTLELGDSALYLCASSLAGTGRSNQPQHFGDGTRLSIL.

In its sample, this clone was seen once. This chain connects TRBV6-5 to TRBJ2-3; D may be TRBD2 (7 bases). CDR3 length equals 14 residues. V was pared by 8 bases and J by 2 bases, with 14 bases between. Germline V gene data show CDR1 as MNHEY and CDR2 as SVGAGI. CDR3 nucleotide sequence: TGTGCCAGCGGGACGGGGGGCTACACAGATACGCAGTATTTT. This encodes CASGTGGYTDTQYF.

V gene TRBV5-1 combines with J gene TRBJ2-3; TRBD2 aligns across 10 bases. The CDR3 is made up of 17 amino acids. Germline V lookup: CDR1 SGHRS, CDR2 YFSETQ. Losses at the gene ends were 0 bases for V and 6 bases for J; bases not matched to a gene: 10. CDR3 amino acids: CASSLDSGGEVDDTQYF. CDR3 coding DNA: TGCGCCAGCAGCTTGGACAGCGGGGGGGAGGTTGACGATACGCAGTATTTT.

V gene TRBV13 combines with J gene TRBJ2-7, with 8 bases identical to TRBD1. Germline CDR1 is PRHDT and CDR2 is FYEKMQ (reference sequence). Trimming cost V 5 bases and J 5 bases; bases outside gene matches: 8. CDR3 length: 14 residues. CDR3 nucleotide sequence: TGTGCCAGCAGCCCGCCGGACAGGGCGGACGAGCAGTACTTC. Its protein product is CASSPPDRADEQYF.

V gene TRBV10-3 combines with J gene TRBJ2-3; D is ambiguous. Germline CDR1 reads ENHRY; CDR2 reads SYGVKD. The CDR3 contains 15 residues. V lost 3 bases and J 0 bases, leaving 10 bases between the germline ends. CDR3 nucleotides: TGTGCCATCAGTGATTCGCTAGTCAGCACAGATACGCAGTATTTT. Its translation: CAISDSLVSTDTQYF.

The CDR3 DNA reads as TGTGCCAGCAGTCCTTCGGTACGATATGGCTACACCTTC. The encoded protein is CASSPSVRYGYTF. The chain employs TRBV6-5 and TRBJ1-2; no firm D call. Germline CDR1 is MNHEY and CDR2 is SVGAGI. The V gene lost 5 bases and the J gene lost 5 bases, with 12 bases spanning the gap. The CDR3 length is 13 residues.

The chain recombines TRBV28 with TRBJ2-2, with a tentative D call TRBD2 (6 bases). This CDR3 is built from 15 residues. Germline lookup yields CDR1 MDHEN and CDR2 SYDVKM. V lost 6 bases and J 4 bases, leaving 15 bases between the germline ends. The CDR3 DNA follows: TGTGCCAGCAGGTGGTGGAGGGGAAGCACCGGGGAGCTGTTTTTT. Translating gives CASRWWRGSTGELFF.

V gene TRBV2 combines with J gene TRBJ2-1, with 8 bases that match TRBD1. V trimming: 6 bases; J trimming: 3 bases; junction bases outside the gene matches: 4. The CDR3 covers 14 residues. CDR1 and CDR2 (germline): SNHLY, FYNNEI. CDR3 sequence reads: CASSTGGLYNEQFF. The CDR3 DNA reads TGTGCCAGCAGCACAGGGGGGCTCTACAATGAGCAGTTCTTC.

The chain employs TRBV2 and TRBJ1-1, with D uncertain. Germline V gene data show CDR1 as SNHLY and CDR2 as FYNNEI. The CDR3 loop spans 14 amino acids. Trimming left V 1 base short and J 1 base short, with 7 bases between. The CDR3 is CASSEVARNTEAFF. In DNA, the CDR3 is TGTGCCAGCAGTGAAGTAGCGAGGAACACTGAAGCTTTCTTT.

The chain recombines TRBV6-1 with TRBJ2-7, with 9 nucleotides matching TRBD2. The CDR3 has 15 residues. CDR1 and CDR2 from the germline V gene are MNHNS and SASEGT. Losses at the gene ends were 0 bases for V and 3 bases for J; bases not matched to a gene: 3. The CDR3 spells CASSEASGGGYEQYF. CDR3 sequence (DNA): TGTGCCAGCAGTGAAGCTAGCGGGGGTGGCTACGAGCAGTACTTC.

The chain joins TRBV7-8 to TRBJ2-1; TRBD2 is a possible D gene (5 bases). Deletions cut 3 bases from V and 7 bases from J, with 7 bases between. This CDR3 has 12 residues. Germline CDR1 reads SGHVS; CDR2 reads FQNEAQ. CDR3 DNA sequence: TGTGCCAGCAGCTTTGGGGAGAATGAGCAGTTCTTC. Translated: CASSFGENEQFF.

This sequence joins TRBV4-2 and TRBJ2-3; D might be TRBD2 (5 bases). V lost 0 bases and J lost 5, with 12 bases in between. The CDR3 sequence is 15 residues long. Germline lookup yields CDR1 LGHNA and CDR2 YNFKEQ. The CDR3 region is CASSQDRLAIDTQYF. The CDR3 coding sequence is TGTGCCAGCAGCCAAGATCGCCTAGCAATAGATACGCAGTATTTT.